This T cell receptor beta chain derives from a study of cytomegalovirus exposure and HLA in healthy donors. This PCR relied on a set of 60 Vbeta primers and 13 Jbeta primers. Here immunoSEQ multiplex PCR was the method, and the copy in TCRdb shows in-frame clones only, minus some. The repertoire holds about 190,000 clones, with around 84% as singletons. The receptor was isolated from a boy between 2 and 10 years old in good health and CMV-seronegative. Material for sequencing was PBMCs.

DNA for the CDR3: TGTGCCAGCAGCCAAGTCGCCCTCTACTCTGGAAACACCATATATTTT. This gives the protein CASSQVALYSGNTIYF. The gene calls are TRBV14 and TRBJ1-3, with no clear D. Trimming removed 1 base at V and 0 bases at J, with 10 bases between. The CDR3 contains 16 residues. CDR1 SGHDN and CDR2 FVKESK come from the germline V gene.